This passage covers 26 T cell receptor beta chains from one sample sequenced in a study of cytomegalovirus exposure and HLA in healthy donors. 13 Jbeta primers and 60 Vbeta primers were used for the PCR. Profiling relied on immunoSEQ multiplex PCR, and the TCRdb table lists in-frame clones only, not all of them. Among 170,000 or so clones listed, 80% to 90% were seen once. The sample comprised PBMCs. Receptors originate from a man aged 50-59 years in good health and CMV-seropositive.

The chain carries TRBV19 and TRBJ2-2; 8 nucleotides line up with TRBD2. CDR3 length: 18 amino acids. The trim removed 3 bases at V and 0 bases at J, leaving 9 bases unmatched. From germline, CDR1 is LNHDA and CDR2 SQIVND (reference sequence). CDR3 in amino acids: CASSIILASGSNTGELFF. As DNA, the CDR3 is TGTGCCAGTAGTATTATCTTAGCTAGCGGGTCGAACACCGGGGAGCTGTTTTTT. The full variable domain, its missing parts supplied by reference TRBV19 and TRBJ2-2, is DGGITQSPKYLFRKEGQNVTLSCEQNLNHDAMYWYRQDPGQGLRLIYYSQIVNDFQKGDIAEGYSVSREKKESFPLTVTSAQKNPTAFYLCASSIILASGSNTGELFFGEGSRLTVL.

This clone has a handful of counts. The V gene is TRBV19, the J gene TRBJ2-5; D unclear. The CDR3 loop spans 13 amino acids. Germline assignment: CDR1 LNHDA and CDR2 SQIVND (reference sequence). V was cut by 2 bases and J by 4 bases, with 8 bases left in between. This CDR3 reads CASSIYGGETQYF. The CDR3 nucleotides read TGTGCCAGTAGTATATACGGTGGAGAGACCCAGTACTTC.

The CDR3 region has the DNA TGTGCCAGCAGTTACCCCGGGACAGGGGACACTGAAGCTTTCTTT. Encoded protein: CASSYPGTGDTEAFF. V usage is TRBV6-6 and J usage is TRBJ1-1, with 10 bases that match TRBD1. The V gene's germline CDR1 is MNHNY and CDR2 SVGAGI (reference sequence). Trimming took 2 bases from V and 3 from J; bases not matched to a gene: 3. The CDR3 is 15 residues long.

V and J are TRBV6-1 and TRBJ2-7, with D possibly TRBD1 on 6 matching bases. Trimming took 5 bases from V and 1 from J, leaving 12 bases between them. Germline V gives CDR1 MNHNS, CDR2 SASEGT. The CDR3 consists of 14 residues. The CDR3 reads CASSLGQPSYEQYF. In DNA, the CDR3 is TGTGCCAGCAGTCTCGGACAGCCTTCCTACGAGCAGTACTTC.

This sequence joins TRBV5-1 and TRBJ2-7; the match to TRBD2 covers 7 bases. Germline lookup yields CDR1 SGHRS and CDR2 YFSETQ. This CDR3 is 13 amino acids long. Trimming removed 8 bases from V and 5 bases from J; junction bases left unmatched: 10. The chain's CDR3 is CAREAQSGDEQYF. In DNA, the CDR3 is TGCGCCAGAGAGGCACAGAGCGGGGACGAGCAGTACTTC.

This chain uses TRBV6-1 with TRBJ1-5; the match to TRBD1 covers 9 bases. V lost 5 bases to trimming and J lost 9 bases; unmatched junction nucleotides: 5. In germline, CDR1 is MNHNS, CDR2 SASEGT. This CDR3 contains 13 residues. CDR3 in amino acids: CASSRDRDVPQHF. The CDR3 bases are TGTGCCAGCAGTCGGGACAGGGATGTGCCCCAGCATTTT.

For the CDR3, the DNA is TGTGCCAGCAGTTGGACAGGGGTAAGCTCCTACAATGAGCAGTTCTTC. It encodes CASSWTGVSSYNEQFF. The gene calls are TRBV2 and TRBJ2-1; TRBD1 matches 9 bases. CDR1 and CDR2 from the germline V gene are SNHLY and FYNNEI. There are 16 residues in the CDR3. The junction had 5 bases not matched to a gene; V was cut back by 5 bases and J by 0 bases.

The gene calls are TRBV6-1 and TRBJ1-1; D is undetermined. The CDR3 runs to 13 residues. V was pared by 6 bases and J by 2 bases, with 10 bases between. Germline lookup yields CDR1 MNHNS and CDR2 SASEGT. The CDR3 spells CASSPPLNTEAFF. CDR3 sequence (DNA): TGTGCCAGCAGCCCCCCCCTAAACACTGAAGCTTTCTTT.

This CDR3 reads CASSRRRGLSEKLFF. The CDR3 DNA reads TGTGCCAGCAGTCGCAGAAGGGGATTGAGTGAAAAACTGTTTTTT. The chain carries TRBV27 and TRBJ1-4; D might be TRBD1 (5 bases). Trimming took off 5 bases at V and 7 bases at J, with 17 bases between the two ends. The germline V gene has CDR1 MNHEY and CDR2 SMNVEV (reference sequence). This CDR3 region has 15 residues.

The chain is built from TRBV7-9 and TRBJ2-5, with D perhaps TRBD2 (6 bases). Trimming removed 2 bases from V and 2 bases from J, with 9 bases in between. The CDR3 consists of 14 residues. Germline assignment: CDR1 SEHNR and CDR2 FQNEAQ (reference sequence). The CDR3 DNA is TGTGCCAGCAGCTTAACGGGACTTCAAGAGACCCAGTACTTC. Translation gives CASSLTGLQETQYF. Full variable domain (rest looked up from reference TRBV7-9 and TRBJ2-5): DTGVSQNPRHKITKRGQNVTFRCDPISEHNRLYWYRQTLGQGPEFLTYFQNEAQLEKSRLLSDRFSAERPKGSFSTLEIQRTEQGDSAMYLCASSLTGLQETQYFGPGTRLLVL.

V and J are TRBV11-2 and TRBJ1-4, with a possible D match to TRBD1 (6 bases). Trimming took 3 bases from V and 6 from J, leaving 17 bases between them. The CDR3 runs to 16 residues. Germline lookup yields CDR1 SGHAT and CDR2 FQNNGV. The CDR3 DNA is TGTGCCAGCAGCTTGAGCACAGGGAATAGATATGAAAAACTGTTTTTT. This codes for CASSLSTGNRYEKLFF.

The CDR3 is CASSRSLLLEEQYF. CDR3 coding DNA: TGTGCCAGCAGCAGGAGTCTCCTACTAGAGGAGCAGTACTTC. The chain joins TRBV7-2 to TRBJ2-7; tentative D call: TRBD2 (5 bases). The germline CDR1 and CDR2 sequences are SGHTA and FQGNSA. V gave up 5 bases and J gave up 7 bases, with 18 bases separating them. This CDR3 has 14 residues.

CDR3 DNA sequence: TGTGCCAGCACCCAGGAGGGGTACTCCTACAATGAGCAGTTCTTC. Its protein is CASTQEGYSYNEQFF. V usage is TRBV6-1 and J usage is TRBJ2-1, with D possibly matching TRBD2 (6 bases). Trimming took off 7 bases at V and 0 bases at J, with 13 bases between the two ends. Germline CDR1 MNHNS, CDR2 SASEGT. CDR3 length: 15 amino acids.

The chain uses TRBV19 and TRBJ1-2, with 8 nucleotides matching TRBD1. The CDR3 totals 15 residues. J gave up 8 bases and V 2 bases, and 10 bases lay outside the gene matches. Germline V gene lookup returns CDR1 LNHDA and CDR2 SQIVND (reference sequence). CDR3 sequence: CASSISAPGTGGYTF. CDR3 bases: TGTGCCAGTAGTATATCGGCCCCCGGGACAGGCGGCTACACCTTC.

The V call is TRBV5-1, the J call TRBJ1-4, with D uncertain. Deletions cut 0 bases from V and 0 bases from J, with 6 bases between. Germline V gene lookup returns CDR1 SGHRS and CDR2 YFSETQ. There are 15 residues in the CDR3. This CDR3 reads CASSLGRPTNEKLFF. The DNA for the CDR3 is TGCGCCAGCAGCTTGGGCAGGCCAACTAATGAAAAACTGTTTTTT. Combining the CDR3 with reference TRBV5-1 and TRBJ1-4 gives the whole variable domain KAGVTQTPRYLIKTRGQQVTLSCSPISGHRSVSWYQQTPGQGLQFLFEYFSETQRNKGNFPGRFSGRQFSNSRSEMNVSTLELGDSALYLCASSLGRPTNEKLFFGSGTQLSVL.

There are a few counts of this clone. The CDR3 nucleotides read TGTGCCAGCAGAGGGACTAGCGGGAGGACCGGGGAGCTGTTTTTT. Protein: CASRGTSGRTGELFF. The rearrangement uses TRBV2 and TRBJ2-2; the match to TRBD2 covers 15 bases. This CDR3 is 15 amino acids long. With 6 bases clipped from V and 5 bases from J, the junction kept 1 base outside the gene matches. CDR1 is SNHLY and CDR2 is FYNNEI in the germline V gene.

The gene calls are TRBV6-5 and TRBJ2-1, with 10 bases lining up with TRBD2. Germline V gene sequence: CDR1 MNHEY, CDR2 SVGAGI. This CDR3 contains 15 residues. J lost 8 bases, V lost 6 bases, and 10 bases had no gene match. CDR3 nucleotides: TGTGCCAGCAGGCCCGCTAGCGGGAGTCTGTATGAGCAGTTCTTC. Translation gives CASRPASGSLYEQFF.

The chain's CDR3 is CAREDRVGTEAFF. The CDR3 DNA follows: TGTGCCAGGGAGGACAGGGTAGGGACTGAAGCTTTCTTT. The chain links TRBV2 to TRBJ1-1; 8 bases match TRBD1. Germline V gene sequence: CDR1 SNHLY, CDR2 FYNNEI. J gave up 5 bases and V 9 bases, and 8 bases lay outside the gene matches. The CDR3 length is 13 residues. Together with reference TRBV2 and TRBJ1-1, the CDR3 gives the full variable domain: EPEVTQTPSHQVTQMGQEVILRCVPISNHLYFYWYRQILGQKVEFLVSFYNNEISEKSEIFDDQFSVERPDGSNFTLKIRSTKLEDSAMYFCAREDRVGTEAFFGQGTRLTVV.

The chain couples TRBV7-2 to TRBJ2-7; 7 bases match TRBD1. The CDR3 has 14 amino acids. Germline CDR1 reads SGHTA; CDR2 reads FQGNSA. V shed 3 bases, J shed 4 bases, and the junction held 6 bases outside the gene matches. For the CDR3, the DNA is TGTGCCAGCAGCTTGGGGGACAGTGGGTACGAGCAGTACTTC. Its protein is CASSLGDSGYEQYF. The variable domain in full, completed from reference TRBV7-2 and TRBJ2-7, reads GAGVSQSPSNKVTEKGKDVELRCDPISGHTALYWYRQSLGQGLEFLIYFQGNSAPDKSGLPSDRFSAERTGGSVSTLTIQRTQQEDSAVYLCASSLGDSGYEQYFGPGTRLTVT.

The chain links TRBV7-2 to TRBJ2-2; unclear D gene. V lost 1 base and J lost 1, with 4 bases in between. The CDR3 length is 14 residues. Germline assignment: CDR1 SGHTA and CDR2 FQGNSA. In DNA, the CDR3 is TGTGCCAGCAGCTTAGTACAGAACACCGGGGAGCTGTTTTTT. Protein: CASSLVQNTGELFF.

The chain has TRBV27 and TRBJ1-4; the D is unclear. Germline assignment: CDR1 MNHEY and CDR2 SMNVEV (reference sequence). Between the trimmed V and J ends, which lost 0 bases and 0 bases, there was a span of 8 bases. The CDR3 spans 16 residues. Written as DNA, the CDR3 is TGTGCCAGCAGTTTATCGGGAGCTGCAACTAATGAAAAACTGTTTTTT. Protein sequence: CASSLSGAATNEKLFF.

The J gene is TRBJ1-6, the V gene TRBV6-1, with 11 bases aligning to TRBD1. The CDR3 spans 14 residues. After removal of 8 bases from V and 9 bases from J, the junction contained 6 bases not matched to a gene. The V gene's germline CDR1 is MNHNS and CDR2 SASEGT. This chain's CDR3 is CASAGQGASSPLHF. As DNA, the CDR3 is TGTGCCAGCGCTGGACAGGGGGCCTCTTCACCCCTCCACTTT.

This clone has just a few counts. This rearrangement joins TRBV13 to TRBJ2-7; possible D gene TRBD1, 6 bases. The germline gives CDR1 PRHDT, CDR2 FYEKMQ (reference sequence). This CDR3 is 13 amino acids long. Trimming cost V 0 bases and J 3 bases, with 6 bases left between them. This CDR3 reads CASSLGQGYEQYF. The CDR3 region has the DNA TGTGCCAGCAGCTTAGGACAGGGCTACGAGCAGTACTTC.

The chain combines TRBV5-1 with TRBJ2-1; tentative D call: TRBD2 (6 bases). Germline values: CDR1 SGHRS, CDR2 YFSETQ. Trimming took off 2 bases at V and 3 bases at J, with 9 bases between the two ends. The CDR3 totals 14 residues. DNA of the CDR3: TGCGCCAGCAGCTTATCGGGGGACTACAATGAGCAGTTCTTC. Protein sequence: CASSLSGDYNEQFF. Combining the CDR3 with reference TRBV5-1 and TRBJ2-1 gives the whole variable domain KAGVTQTPRYLIKTRGQQVTLSCSPISGHRSVSWYQQTPGQGLQFLFEYFSETQRNKGNFPGRFSGRQFSNSRSEMNVSTLELGDSALYLCASSLSGDYNEQFFGPGTRLTVL.

This rearrangement joins TRBV5-6 to TRBJ1-5; perhaps TRBD1 as D (5 bases). The germline V and J ends were trimmed by 3 bases and 7 bases, with 17 bases remaining between them. CDR1 SGHDT and CDR2 YYEEEE come from the germline V gene. CDR3 length equals 15 residues. The CDR3 sequence is CASSYGGGLWQPQHF. In DNA form, the CDR3 reads TGTGCCAGCAGCTACGGGGGGGGGTTATGGCAGCCCCAGCATTTT.

V usage is TRBV13 and J usage is TRBJ1-4; perhaps TRBD1 as D (6 bases). CDR1 PRHDT and CDR2 FYEKMQ come from the germline V gene (reference sequence). V lost 5 bases and J 2 bases, leaving 15 bases between the germline ends. The CDR3 totals 16 residues. CDR3 region: CASSTNREKTNEKLFF. The CDR3 DNA sequence: TGTGCCAGCAGCACCAACAGGGAGAAGACTAATGAAAAACTGTTTTTT.